Shown below are 5 T cell receptor beta chains from a single sample sequenced in a study of blood T cell repertoires in COVID-19. Only in-frame clones appear in the TCRdb table, and some are missing; sequencing was by immunoSEQ multiplex PCR. Here the sample spans 350,000 to 400,000 clones, approximately 90% being singletons. The sample comprised PBMCs or T cells enriched from blood (not recorded which). Every receptor here comes from a woman aged 35 to 49 who had been exposed to COVID-19.

The chain employs TRBV7-2 and TRBJ1-5; 8 nucleotides line up with TRBD1. Germline values: CDR1 SGHTA, CDR2 FQGNSA. The CDR3 extends over 13 amino acids. Trimming at V came to 6 bases and at J to 5 bases, leaving 3 bases not matched to a gene. The CDR3 DNA reads TGTGCCAGCAGTGGACAGGGTGATCAGCCCCAGCATTTT. This sequence encodes CASSGQGDQPQHF.

The gene calls are TRBV7-8 and TRBJ1-2, with D perhaps matching TRBD1 (6 bases). Deletions cut 7 bases from V and 8 bases from J, with 23 bases between. CDR1 is SGHVS and CDR2 is FQNEAQ in the germline V gene. This CDR3 spans 15 amino acids. The CDR3 loop reads CASTSRGRPTLGYTF. The CDR3 bases are TGTGCCAGCACCTCCAGGGGACGGCCGACTCTAGGCTACACCTTC.

This chain links TRBV6-5 with TRBJ1-3; D might be TRBD1 (5 bases). Germline V gene sequence: CDR1 MNHEY, CDR2 SVGAGI. The CDR3 length is 15 residues. V was clipped by 2 bases and J by 7 bases, with 15 bases between them. CDR3: CASSYESSGGNTIYF. The DNA for the CDR3 is TGTGCCAGCAGTTACGAGTCATCCGGGGGGAACACCATATATTTT.

In nucleotides, the CDR3 is TGTGCCAGCAGCCGAGAAGTTCCAGATACGCAGTATTTT. This gives the protein CASSREVPDTQYF. The chain carries TRBV7-9 and TRBJ2-3; no firm D call. The germline V gene encodes CDR1 SEHNR and CDR2 FQNEAQ (reference sequence). V dropped 5 bases and J dropped 4 bases, with 10 bases sitting between them. The CDR3 contains 13 residues.

The rearrangement uses TRBV27 and TRBJ2-7; 8 nucleotides line up with TRBD1. The CDR3 spans 16 residues. V was clipped by 5 bases and J by 7 bases; unmatched bases: 16. The germline CDR1 and CDR2 sequences are MNHEY and SMNVEV (reference sequence). CDR3 DNA sequence: TGTGCCAGCAGTCACTTGACAGGGGACCCACCTCTGGAGCAGTACTTC. Amino acid sequence: CASSHLTGDPPLEQYF.